This T cell receptor beta chain was captured by sequencing in a study of T cells in Graves' hyperthyroidism and ophthalmopathy. Amplified TCR beta CDR3 regions derived from RNA transcripts. During a first-round RT-PCR of the TCR CDR3, the HTBI primer set was used. TCRdb independently ran MiXCR on the multiplex PCR reads; one entry per CDR3 protein. In the table there are 390,000 or so distinct CDR3 sequences, about 14% of which are singletons. As concerns this clonotype: What it binds is not known.

This CDR3 is 15 amino acids long. V lost 4 bases to trimming and J lost 6 bases, with 20 bases between them. The germline V gene has CDR1 SGHRS and CDR2 YFSETQ. The study's findings and limits: Most clonotypes expanded in thyroid above 0.001 were likewise present in blood.

Duration under 3 months, a NOSPECS grade of at least 4, and a Clinical Activity Score of at least 3 characterized the ophthalmopathy patients. The clonotype was recovered from a man aged 18 to 30 with Graves' ophthalmopathy. This chain uses TRBV5-1 with TRBJ2-7; unclear D gene. Sequencing used blood. CDR3 in amino acids: CASSPPVGPNSEQYF. In DNA form, the CDR3 reads TGCGCCAGCAGCCCCCCCGTTGGACCAAACAGCGAGCAGTACTTC.